This T cell receptor (beta chain) was captured in a study of a mutant IDH1 vaccine in newly diagnosed glioma. J gave up 6 bases and V 3 bases, and 2 bases lay outside the gene matches. CDR1 and CDR2 from the germline V gene are KGHSH and LQKENI. The CDR3 has 14 amino acids. Documented time point: week 5, during vaccination. Doses of 300 ug of mutant IDH1 20-mer peptide were given with topical imiquimod. Measured with immunoSEQ multiplex PCR; TCRdb has only the in-frame clones, and not every one. The profile shows roughly 60,000 clones, around 84% of them singletons. As for this clone: Its antigen is unidentified.

This TCR derives from a woman aged 50 to 60 with glioma. The starting material was PBMCs, obtained from a glioma patient whose treatment included an IDH1 peptide vaccine. V and J are TRBV18 and TRBJ2-2; 9 positions agree with TRBD1. CDR3 protein: CASSPRTGAGELFF. Written as DNA, the CDR3 is TGTGCCAGCTCACCTAGGACAGGGGCCGGGGAGCTGTTTTTT.